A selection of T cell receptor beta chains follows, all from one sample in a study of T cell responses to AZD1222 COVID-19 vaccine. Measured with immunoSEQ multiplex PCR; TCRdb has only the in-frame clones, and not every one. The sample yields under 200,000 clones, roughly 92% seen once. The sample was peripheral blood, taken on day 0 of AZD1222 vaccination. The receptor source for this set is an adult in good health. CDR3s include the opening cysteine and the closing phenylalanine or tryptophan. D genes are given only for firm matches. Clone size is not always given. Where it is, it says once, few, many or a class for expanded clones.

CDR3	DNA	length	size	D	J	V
CASSPQNTNYGYTF	TGTGCCAGTAGTCCACAGAATACTAACTATGGCTACACCTTC	14	.	.	TRBJ1-2	TRBV19
CASSYSEGYRGYTF	TGTGCCAGCAGTTACTCCGAAGGATACCGCGGCTACACCTTC	14	.	.	TRBJ1-2	TRBV6-5
CASSLTAGSNSPLHF	TGTGCCAGCAGCCTTACTGCAGGTTCAAATTCACCCCTCCACTTT	15	once	.	TRBJ1-6	TRBV5-4
CATSRGDGYSNQPQHF	TGTGCCACCAGCAGAGGAGACGGCTATAGCAATCAGCCCCAGCATTTT	16	.	.	TRBJ1-5	TRBV15
CASSPLSYNEQFF	TGTGCCAGCAGCCCCCTCTCCTACAATGAGCAGTTCTTC	13	.	.	TRBJ2-1	TRBV5-6
CASSPGTSGLNEQFF	TGTGCCAGCAGCCCCGGGACTAGCGGGCTCAATGAGCAGTTCTTC	15	.	TRBD2	TRBJ2-1	TRBV14
CASSLAGGPYEQYF	TGTGCCAGCAGCTTAGCGGGGGGGCCCTACGAGCAGTACTTC	14	.	TRBD2	TRBJ2-7	TRBV7-3
CASSQNPSGSSYNEQFF	TGTGCCAGCAGCCAAAATCCCTCTGGTAGCTCCTACAATGAGCAGTTCTTC	17	.	.	TRBJ2-1	TRBV4-2
CASSPAIRPDTQYF	TGTGCCAGCTCACCAGCCATCAGGCCAGATACGCAGTATTTT	14	.	.	TRBJ2-3	TRBV18
CASSFRRDSPFAFF	TGTGCTAGCAGCTTTCGGCGGGACAGTCCCTTTGCTTTCTTT	14	.	TRBD1	TRBJ1-1	TRBV7-7
CASVNRGGYGYTF	TGTGCCAGCGTCAACAGGGGTGGCTATGGCTACACCTTC	13	.	TRBD1	TRBJ1-2	TRBV2
CASSLVPGLEAFF	TGTGCCAGCAGTTTAGTCCCAGGGCTCGAAGCTTTCTTT	13	.	.	TRBJ1-1	TRBV27
CASSESDRTGNTEAFF	TGCGCCAGCAGTGAGTCGGATCGGACTGGGAACACTGAAGCTTTCTTT	16	.	.	TRBJ1-1	TRBV10-1
CASSSAGTAYEQYF	TGCGCCAGCAGCTCGGCCGGGACAGCCTACGAGCAGTACTTC	14	few	TRBD1	TRBJ2-7	TRBV5-1
CASSLEANSPLHF	TGCGCCAGCAGCTTGGAGGCCAATTCACCCCTCCACTTT	13	.	.	TRBJ1-6	TRBV5-1
CASSSPIGGGPNTGELFF	TGTGCCAGCAGCTCCCCGATCGGGGGAGGGCCAAACACCGGGGAGCTGTTTTTT	18	.	TRBD2	TRBJ2-2	TRBV3-1/TRBV3-2
CASSLETNTEAFF	TGTGCCAGCAGCTTAGAGACGAACACTGAAGCTTTCTTT	13	.	.	TRBJ1-1	TRBV7-9
CASSEASGLSYNEQFF	TGTGCCAGCAGTGAAGCGTCAGGTCTCTCCTACAATGAGCAGTTCTTC	16	.	.	TRBJ2-1	TRBV6-1
CASTRGSTNYGYTF	TGTGCCAGTACCCGGGGATCTACTAACTATGGCTACACCTTC	14	once	.	TRBJ1-2	TRBV19
CASSLQDGGQRTEAFF	TGTGCCAGCAGTTTACAGGATGGGGGCCAGAGAACTGAAGCTTTCTTT	16	once	.	TRBJ1-1	TRBV27
CASRETGDVYGYTF	TGTGCCAGTAGGGAGACAGGGGACGTCTATGGCTACACCTTC	14	.	TRBD1	TRBJ1-2	TRBV19
CASSSKTGSYNEQFF	TGTGCCAGCAGCTCAAAGACAGGGTCCTACAATGAGCAGTTCTTC	15	.	TRBD1	TRBJ2-1	TRBV7-3
CASSLAGNSDAGDYTF	TGCGCCAGCAGCTTGGCCGGGAATTCGGACGCAGGGGACTACACCTTC	16	.	.	TRBJ1-2	TRBV5-1
CASSLHGSKSQHF	TGTGCCAGCAGCTTACACGGGAGTAAGTCCCAGCATTTT	13	.	.	TRBJ1-5	TRBV7-2
CASSDGISSYNEQFF	TGCGCCAGCAGTGACGGTATCAGCTCCTACAATGAGCAGTTCTTC	15	.	.	TRBJ2-1	TRBV10-1
CASSQVYDEAFF	TGTGCCAGCAGCCAAGTATATGATGAAGCTTTCTTT	12	.	.	TRBJ1-1	TRBV3-1/TRBV3-2
CASSNYGTGDRVGYTF	TGTGCCAGCAGCAACTACGGGACAGGGGATCGCGTTGGCTACACCTTC	16	.	TRBD1	TRBJ1-2	TRBV7-9
CASSLLLAGNNEQFF	TGTGCCAGCAGCTTGTTGCTAGCGGGAAACAATGAGCAGTTCTTC	15	.	TRBD2	TRBJ2-1	TRBV5-5
CASGLVYEQYF	TGTGCTAGTGGTTTGGTGTACGAGCAGTACTTC	11	.	.	TRBJ2-7	TRBV12-5
CASSLGAGLTDTQYF	TGCGCCAGCAGCTTAGGGGCAGGGCTCACAGATACGCAGTATTTT	15	.	.	TRBJ2-3	TRBV5-1
CASSSPRQGAGQPQHF	TGTGCCAGCAGCTCCCCCAGACAGGGGGCGGGTCAGCCCCAGCATTTT	16	.	TRBD1	TRBJ1-5	TRBV28
CASSLIATDTQYF	TGTGCCAGCAGTTTAATTGCTACAGATACGCAGTATTTT	13	few	.	TRBJ2-3	TRBV12-3/TRBV12-4
CASSVEGRKNYEQYF	TGTGCCAGCAGCGTAGAAGGGAGAAAGAACTACGAGCAGTACTTC	15	.	.	TRBJ2-7	TRBV9
CASSLDRDYGYTF	TGTGCCAGCAGCTTGGACAGGGACTATGGCTACACCTTC	13	.	TRBD1	TRBJ1-2	TRBV7-2
CASSNGRDYEQYF	TGTGCCAGCAGCAATGGGAGGGACTACGAGCAGTACTTC	13	.	.	TRBJ2-7	TRBV21-1
CASSFWLNTGELFF	TGTGCCAGCAGCTTTTGGTTAAACACCGGGGAGCTGTTTTTT	14	once	.	TRBJ2-2	TRBV5-5
CASSLAGGFANTGELFF	TGTGCCAGCAGCTTGGCTGGGGGGTTCGCGAACACCGGGGAGCTGTTTTTT	17	.	.	TRBJ2-2	TRBV5-4
CASTQGLILPQHF	TGTGCCAGCACTCAGGGGCTCATCTTGCCCCAGCATTTT	13	.	.	TRBJ1-5	TRBV19
CASRPGPGTSGGDGQFF	TGCGCCAGCAGGCCAGGCCCCGGGACTAGCGGAGGTGATGGGCAGTTCTTC	17	.	TRBD2	TRBJ2-1	TRBV5-1
CASSLDNTEAFF	TGTGCCAGCAGTCTTGACAACACTGAAGCTTTCTTT	12	once	.	TRBJ1-1	TRBV2
CASSVAASGTYEQYF	TGTGCCAGCAGCGTAGCGGCTAGCGGGACCTACGAGCAGTACTTC	15	few	TRBD2	TRBJ2-7	TRBV9
CASSYRTGGEKLFF	TGTGCCAGCAGTTACAGGACAGGGGGAGAAAAACTGTTTTTT	14	.	TRBD1	TRBJ1-4	TRBV6-5
CASSIDATSYEQYF	TGTGCCAGTAGTATAGATGCAACCAGCTACGAGCAGTACTTC	14	.	.	TRBJ2-7	TRBV19
CASSLVWTGGGSGNTIYF	TGTGCCAGCAGCTTAGTATGGACAGGGGGCGGCTCTGGAAACACCATATATTTT	18	.	TRBD1	TRBJ1-3	TRBV7-8
CASSEFSGGSHNEQFF	TGCGCCAGCAGTGAGTTTAGCGGGGGGTCCCACAATGAGCAGTTCTTC	16	.	TRBD2	TRBJ2-1	TRBV10-1
CASGQSNQPQHF	TGTGCCAGTGGACAAAGCAATCAGCCCCAGCATTTT	12	.	.	TRBJ1-5	TRBV19
CASGPRDRGLFPNYGYTF	TGTGCTAGTGGTCCCCGGGACAGGGGGTTATTTCCTAACTATGGCTACACCTTC	18	few	TRBD1	TRBJ1-2	TRBV12-5
CASHAAGSGANVLTF	TGTGCCAGCCACGCGGCGGGGTCTGGGGCCAACGTCCTGACTTTC	15	.	.	TRBJ2-6	TRBV5-4
CASSFGQPQHF	TGTGCCAGCAGTTTTGGTCAGCCCCAGCATTTT	11	.	.	TRBJ1-5	TRBV27
CSVGDGYTF	TGCAGCGTTGGTGACGGCTACACCTTC	9	.	.	TRBJ1-2	TRBV29-1
CASSSSGTAYEQYF	TGTGCCAGTAGTAGCTCCGGGACAGCCTACGAGCAGTACTTC	14	.	TRBD1	TRBJ2-7	TRBV19
CASSKGFSSYEQYF	TGTGCCAGCAGCAAAGGGTTCTCTTCCTACGAGCAGTACTTC	14	.	.	TRBJ2-7	TRBV11-1
CASSFAAAVPYNEQFF	TGTGCTAGCAGCTTCGCTGCGGCAGTACCCTACAATGAGCAGTTCTTC	16	.	.	TRBJ2-1	TRBV7-7
CASRVALSTDTQYF	TGTGCCAGCAGGGTAGCGCTTAGCACAGATACGCAGTATTTT	14	.	.	TRBJ2-3	TRBV11-2
CASSFAGSNQPQHF	TGTGCCAGCAGTTTTGCCGGTAGCAATCAGCCCCAGCATTTT	14	once	.	TRBJ1-5	TRBV27
CASSLRGAQSNTEAFF	TGTGCCAGCAGCTTACGGGGGGCGCAGTCGAACACTGAAGCTTTCTTT	16	.	.	TRBJ1-1	TRBV7-8
CASSRLADTGELFF	TGTGCCAGTAGTAGACTAGCGGACACCGGGGAGCTGTTTTTT	14	few	TRBD2	TRBJ2-2	TRBV19
CASGLNENYGYTF	TGTGCTAGTGGCCTGAACGAGAACTATGGCTACACCTTC	13	once	.	TRBJ1-2	TRBV12-5
CASSLTGRANTEAFF	TGTGCCAGCAGCTTAACTGGTAGGGCGAACACTGAAGCTTTCTTT	15	.	.	TRBJ1-1	TRBV7-3